Each of the 17 T cell receptor beta chains below was sequenced from the same sample in a study of tumor-infiltrating lymphocytes in oesophageal squamous cell carcinoma. One entry per CDR3 protein results from TCRdb running MiXCR on the PCR reads. This table has about 20,000 distinct CDR3 sequences, 35% to 50% appearing once. The sequenced material came from normal esophageal tissue next to the tumor. The receptor source for this set is a male donor with esophageal squamous cell carcinoma.

The genes are TRBV7-2 and TRBJ2-7; TRBD2 matches 10 bases. The germline gives CDR1 SGHTA, CDR2 FQGNSA. The J segment lost 1 base and the V segment lost 2 bases, leaving 8 bases of the junction unmatched. This CDR3 spans 17 amino acids. The CDR3 DNA reads as TGTGCCAGCAGCTTAACCCCGGTAGCGGGGGGTTCCTACGAGCAGTACTTC. It translates to CASSLTPVAGGSYEQYF.

The gene calls are TRBV11-3 and TRBJ1-1, with a possible D match to TRBD1 (5 bases). CDR3 length equals 14 residues. V was cut by 6 bases and J by 7 bases, with 18 bases left in between. Germline CDR1 reads SGHNT; CDR2 reads YENEEA. The CDR3 loop is CASRMLGEAGEAFF. The CDR3 DNA reads as TGTGCCAGCAGGATGCTGGGGGAGGCCGGTGAAGCTTTCTTT.

The chain combines TRBV7-2 with TRBJ2-5; no reliable D call. The end of the DNA is better explained by TRBJ2-7, so the J call may be wrong. This CDR3 spans 11 amino acids. Germline CDR1 SGHTA, CDR2 FQGNSA. In nucleotides, the CDR3 is TGTGCCAGCAGCACCGCCTACGAGCAGTACTTC. This sequence encodes CASSTAYEQYF.

Note on this clonotype: A much larger clone sits a single nucleotide away, making a read error possible. This chain uses TRBV5-3 with TRBJ2-7; 8 bases align to TRBD1. TRBV5-3 is recorded as an ORF, its role being uncertain. The CDR3 length is 15 residues. The CDR3 loop is CASSLSRGPYNEQYF. The CDR3 bases are TGTGCCAGCAGCTTGAGCAGGGGGCCTTACAATGAGCAGTACTTC.

The rearrangement links TRBV4-1 to TRBJ1-1; perhaps TRBD1 as D (5 bases). Germline V gene sequence: CDR1 MGHRA, CDR2 YSYEKL. V lost 0 bases to trimming and J lost 2 bases, with 10 bases between them. The CDR3 contains 15 residues. CDR3 protein: CASSQDPRGNTEAFF. DNA of the CDR3: TGCGCCAGCAGCCAAGATCCAAGGGGAAACACTGAAGCTTTCTTT.

The CDR3 sequence: CASKGGTRATDTQYF. The CDR3 DNA sequence: TGTGCCAGCAAAGGGGGAACACGGGCGACAGATACGCAGTATTTT. This chain links TRBV6-1 with TRBJ2-3; tentative D call: TRBD1 (6 bases). Trimming took 7 bases from V and 3 from J, leaving 17 bases between them. Germline lookup yields CDR1 MNHNS and CDR2 SASEGT. This CDR3 contains 15 residues.

This clonotype was observed a single time. The junction shows a germline mismatch at one end, possibly a read error. This chain's CDR3 is CASSLGSGFGNEQFF. The CDR3 bases are TGTGCTAGCAGCTTAGGTAGCGGGTTTGGTAATGAGCAGTTCTTC. V is TRBV7-6 and J is TRBJ2-6; 7 nucleotides line up with TRBD2. TRBJ2-1 matches the DNA end more closely, so the J call is doubtful. CDR1 and CDR2 (germline): SGHVS, FNYEAQ. The CDR3 extends over 15 amino acids.

This clonotype is categorized as medium-sized (0.01 to 0.1%). The chain links TRBV12-3 or TRBV12-4 to TRBJ2-1; no clear D. The V gene lost 6 bases and the J gene lost 9 bases, with 15 bases spanning the gap. This CDR3 comprises 13 residues. CDR3 bases: TGTGCCAGCAGCTTTTCGGCCTTTGGTGAGCAGTTCTTC. Translated: CASSFSAFGEQFF.

V is TRBV7-2 and J is TRBJ2-4; TRBD1 or TRBD2 may be the D gene (5 bases each). The assigned J gene may be wrong: the sequence end matches TRBJ2-7 better. This CDR3 is built from 15 residues. From germline, CDR1 is SGHTA and CDR2 FQGNSA. The CDR3 sequence is CASSLAAGGPYEQYF. The CDR3 DNA reads TGTGCCAGCAGCTTAGCGGCTGGGGGACCATACGAGCAGTACTTC.

This clonotype was counted many times. Possible read error: a much larger clone is one base away. The rearrangement links TRBV12-3 or TRBV12-4 to TRBJ2-5; 7 positions match TRBD2. The CDR3 is made up of 15 amino acids. After removal of 5 bases from V and 11 bases from J, the junction contained 17 bases not matched to a gene. The CDR3 DNA reads TGTGCCAGCAGTAGTAGCGGGTTCTTCGGCAATGAGCAGTACTTC. This sequence encodes CASSSSGFFGNEQYF.

The chain employs TRBV7-6 and TRBJ2-3, with D tentatively TRBD1 or TRBD2 (5 bases each). V was trimmed by 4 bases and J by 0 bases, leaving 11 bases between them. Germline V CDR1 and CDR2: SGHVS, FNYEAQ. The CDR3 sequence is 15 residues long. The CDR3 region has the DNA TGTGCCAGCAGCTCCGCAGGGAGAAGCACAGATACGCAGTATTTT. The encoded protein is CASSSAGRSTDTQYF.

The chain joins TRBV5-1 to TRBJ2-1; 12 bases map to TRBD2. CDR1 is SGHRS and CDR2 is YFSETQ in the germline V gene. V shed 0 bases, J shed 7 bases, and the junction held 5 bases outside the gene matches. CDR3 length: 16 amino acids. The CDR3 sequence is CASSLASGGALNEQFF. The CDR3 DNA sequence: TGCGCCAGCAGCTTGGCTAGCGGGGGGGCCTTGAATGAGCAGTTCTTC.

This chain joins TRBV7-2 and TRBJ2-5, with TRBD1 identical over 9 bases. Matching the DNA end better, TRBJ2-1 makes the J call doubtful. The CDR3 has 18 amino acids. CDR1 is SGHTA and CDR2 is FQGNSA in the germline V gene. CDR3: CASSPVPGQGWAYNEQFF. For the CDR3, the DNA is TGTGCCAGCAGCCCCGTCCCGGGACAGGGTTGGGCATACAATGAGCAGTTCTTC.

This clonotype was seen repeatedly, ten times or more. This chain links TRBV19 with TRBJ2-1; D remains unclear. V lost 5 bases and J 7 bases, leaving 12 bases between the germline ends. The CDR3 consists of 13 residues. CDR1 LNHDA and CDR2 SQIVND come from the germline V gene (reference sequence). The CDR3 nucleotides read TGTGCCAGTAGTGTAACCCTGGGAAATGAGCAGTTCTTC. Protein product: CASSVTLGNEQFF.

There are many counts of this clonotype. The V and J genes are TRBV6-6 and TRBJ2-3; the match to TRBD2 covers 8 bases. The CDR3 consists of 16 residues. Germline V gene data show CDR1 as MNHNY and CDR2 as SVGAGI (reference sequence). The trim removed 0 bases at V and 2 bases at J, leaving 4 bases unmatched. The CDR3 nucleotides read TGTGCCAGCAGTTACTCCGGGACTAGTATCACAGATACGCAGTATTTT. This encodes CASSYSGTSITDTQYF.

This clonotype was observed at least ten times. The V gene is TRBV11-2, the J gene TRBJ2-5, with TRBD1 identical over 8 bases. The J call may be faulty, since TRBJ2-7 better matches the DNA end. This CDR3 is 13 amino acids long. From germline, CDR1 is SGHAT and CDR2 FQNNGV. Here the CDR3 reads CASSPGQVNEQYF. In DNA, the CDR3 is TGTGCCAGCAGCCCGGGACAGGTAAACGAGCAGTACTTC.

The table lists this clonotype with many counts. The V gene is TRBV5-1, the J gene TRBJ2-3, with TRBD2 matching 9 bases. The V and J ends lost 3 bases and 5 bases, in that order; junction bases with no gene match: 7. The CDR3 is 15 amino acids. Germline-derived CDR1 and CDR2 are SGHRS and YFSETQ. The CDR3 DNA reads TGCGCCAGCAGCTACCGGCGGGAGGGAGGAGATACGCAGTATTTT. Residues: CASSYRREGGDTQYF.